This T cell receptor beta chain is drawn from a study of T cell repertoires in ileal Crohn's disease. Before sorting, lamina propria lymphocytes were separated from surgical specimens by density gradient. Produced via immunoSEQ multiplex PCR; TCRdb's table is partial and in-frame only. The top ten hold 2.5% to 3.5% of the sample, which has approximately 1,000 clones, 70% to 90% seen once. CDR3 length: 14 amino acids. Germline V gene data show CDR1 as LGHNA and CDR2 as YNFKEQ. V shed 4 bases and J 2 bases; nucleotides not matched to a gene: 3. The chain links TRBV4-2 to TRBJ2-5; TRBD1 matches at 8 bases. The receptor comes from an adult with Crohn's disease. Sequencing was done on a sample of CD4+ T cells sorted from the ileum. In DNA, the CDR3 is TGTGCCAGCAGCCCGCGGACAGGGCAAGAGACCCAGTACTTC. It codes for CASSPRTGQETQYF.